This T cell receptor (beta chain) was profiled in a study of cytomegalovirus exposure and HLA in healthy donors. V lost 3 bases to trimming and J lost 5 bases, with 4 bases between them. The CDR3 is 12 residues long. CDR1 is MNHEY and CDR2 is SMNVEV in the germline V gene (reference sequence). The method was immunoSEQ multiplex PCR; TCRdb's version includes in-frame clones alone and lacks a portion of them. The sample has under 400,000 clones, 86% seen once. The chain recombines TRBV27 with TRBJ2-2, with D unclear. This receptor was taken from a woman aged 18-29 years in good health and CMV-seronegative. Sequencing was carried out using PBMCs. CDR3: CASSFNTGELFF. CDR3 sequence (DNA): TGTGCCAGCAGTTTTAATACCGGGGAGCTGTTTTTT.